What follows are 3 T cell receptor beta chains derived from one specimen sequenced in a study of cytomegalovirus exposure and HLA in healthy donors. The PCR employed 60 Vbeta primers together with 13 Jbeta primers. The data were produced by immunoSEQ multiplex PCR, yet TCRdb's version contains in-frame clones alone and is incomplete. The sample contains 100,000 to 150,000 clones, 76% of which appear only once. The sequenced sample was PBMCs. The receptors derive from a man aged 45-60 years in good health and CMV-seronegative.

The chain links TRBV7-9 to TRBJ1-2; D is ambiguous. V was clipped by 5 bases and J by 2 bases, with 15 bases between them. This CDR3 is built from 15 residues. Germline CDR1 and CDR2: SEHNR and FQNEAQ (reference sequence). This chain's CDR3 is CASSHPVYRNYGYTF. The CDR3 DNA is TGTGCCAGCAGCCACCCCGTTTATCGGAACTATGGCTACACCTTC.

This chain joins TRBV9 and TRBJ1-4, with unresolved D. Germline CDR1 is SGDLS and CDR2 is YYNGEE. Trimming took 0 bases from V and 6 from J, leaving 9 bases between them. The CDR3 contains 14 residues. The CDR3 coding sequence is TGTGCCAGCAGCGTAGCGGGAGGTCATGAAAAACTGTTTTTT. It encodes CASSVAGGHEKLFF.

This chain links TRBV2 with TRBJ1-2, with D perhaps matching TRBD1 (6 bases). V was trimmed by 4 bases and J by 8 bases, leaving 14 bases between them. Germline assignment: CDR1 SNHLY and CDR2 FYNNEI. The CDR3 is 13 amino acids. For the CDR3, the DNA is TGTGCCAGCAGTGTTAACAGGGTCGACGGCTACACCTTC. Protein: CASSVNRVDGYTF. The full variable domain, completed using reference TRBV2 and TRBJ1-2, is EPEVTQTPSHQVTQMGQEVILRCVPISNHLYFYWYRQILGQKVEFLVSFYNNEISEKSEIFDDQFSVERPDGSNFTLKIRSTKLEDSAMYFCASSVNRVDGYTFGSGTRLTVV.